The entry that follows covers one T cell receptor (beta chain) sequence. What it recognizes is unknown. These data belong to a study of T cells expressing NK-cell markers. The overall study: Of eight sequenced donors, seven were HCMV-seropositive and one HCMV-seronegative.

Study-level findings and limits: These same clonotypes (in a few donors) also led the CD3+CD56-NKG2C+ fraction. Roughly 1.0-8% of CD8+ T cells in about six donors belonged to dominant NKG2C+ clonotypes.

TCRdb reprocessed the 5' RACE reads, with one entry per CDR3 protein and no DNA. Its table records about 300,000 distinct CDR3 sequences. The germline V gene has CDR1 MNHEY and CDR2 SVGAGI. The CDR3 spans 16 residues. The chain carries TRBV6-5 and TRBJ2-5; as DNA is missing, the TRBD1 call by TCRdb cannot be tested. The TCR comes from a woman between 18 and 69 years old in good health. The sequenced material came from blood T cells: a sorted CD56 or NKG2C T cell subset, CD4+ or CD8+ T cells, or bulk PBMC T cells (not recorded which). Here the CDR3 reads CASSYPGQGVQETQYF.